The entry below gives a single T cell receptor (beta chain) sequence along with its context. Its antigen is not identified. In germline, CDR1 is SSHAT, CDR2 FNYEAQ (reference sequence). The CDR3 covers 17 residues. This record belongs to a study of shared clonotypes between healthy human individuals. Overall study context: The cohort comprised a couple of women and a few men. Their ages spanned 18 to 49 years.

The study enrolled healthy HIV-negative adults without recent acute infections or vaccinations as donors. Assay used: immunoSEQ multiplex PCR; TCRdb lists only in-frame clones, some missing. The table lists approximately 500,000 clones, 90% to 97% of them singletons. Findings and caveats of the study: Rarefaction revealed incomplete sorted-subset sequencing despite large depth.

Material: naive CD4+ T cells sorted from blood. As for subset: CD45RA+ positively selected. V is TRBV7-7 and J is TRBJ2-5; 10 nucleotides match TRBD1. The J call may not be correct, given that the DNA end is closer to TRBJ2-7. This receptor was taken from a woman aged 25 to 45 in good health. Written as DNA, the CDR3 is TGTGCCAGCAGCTGGGGACAGGGGCCCATCCAGTCCTACGAGCAGTACTTC. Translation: CASSWGQGPIQSYEQYF.